This entry lists 19 T cell receptor beta chains sequenced from one sample in a study of blood T cell repertoires in COVID-19. Sequencing was performed with immunoSEQ multiplex PCR; in TCRdb, only in-frame clones are kept and a portion is missing. This sample has about 160,000 clones, with approximately 90% found just once. Source material: peripheral blood. The receptors shown here come from a man aged 18 to 30 with acute or convalescent COVID-19.

This clone was seen just once. This rearrangement joins TRBV5-1 to TRBJ2-7, with a tentative D call TRBD1 (6 bases). From germline, CDR1 is SGHRS and CDR2 YFSETQ. The germline V and J ends were trimmed by 0 bases and 3 bases, with 19 bases remaining between them. This CDR3 is 17 amino acids long. The CDR3 protein is CASSLGGFWDTLYEQYF. CDR3 DNA: TGCGCCAGCAGCTTGGGGGGCTTCTGGGACACCCTCTACGAGCAGTACTTC.

CDR3 in DNA: TGTGCCAGCAGTTGGGGACTAGCCTCGGACTCCTACGAGCAGTACTTC. Translated: CASSWGLASDSYEQYF. This rearrangement joins TRBV6-2 or TRBV6-3 to TRBJ2-7; TRBD2 matches 9 bases. There are 16 residues in the CDR3. Germline assignment: CDR1 MNHEY and CDR2 SVGEGT. V shed 4 bases and J 0 bases; nucleotides not matched to a gene: 7.

Only a few counts were recorded for this clone. The same CDR3 arises from other DNA sequences in this sample as well. The chain employs TRBV30 and TRBJ1-5, with TRBD1 as a possible D gene (5 bases). Deletions cut 1 base from V and 0 bases from J, with 7 bases between. The CDR3 consists of 14 residues. Germline V lookup: CDR1 GTSNPN, CDR2 SVGIG (reference sequence). The CDR3 nucleotides are TGTGCCTGGAGTGGGACACCTAGCAATCAGCCCCAGCATTTT. This encodes CAWSGTPSNQPQHF.

The chain is built from TRBV3-1 (or the pseudogene TRBV3-2) and TRBJ2-2; tentative D call: TRBD1 (7 bases). The germline gives CDR1 LGHDT, CDR2 YNNKEL (reference sequence). CDR3 length equals 16 residues. With 4 bases removed from V and 1 base from J, the gap between germline ends came to 13 bases. In DNA form, the CDR3 reads TGTGCCAGCAGCCCTAGGGGGCGGGAGAACACCGGGGAGCTGTTTTTT. This translates into CASSPRGRENTGELFF.

The V and J genes are TRBV5-1 and TRBJ2-7, with a tentative D call TRBD2 (6 bases). Trimming left V 0 bases short and J 0 bases short, with 10 bases between. The CDR3 totals 15 residues. Germline V gives CDR1 SGHRS, CDR2 YFSETQ. The CDR3 bases are TGCGCCAGCAGCTTGGTCGCGGGGACCTCCTACGAGCAGTACTTC. This gives the protein CASSLVAGTSYEQYF.

V gene TRBV6-5 combines with J gene TRBJ1-1, with 8 bases fitting TRBD1. The germline CDR1 and CDR2 sequences are MNHEY and SVGAGI. The V and J ends lost 3 bases and 4 bases, in that order; junction bases with no gene match: 7. CDR3 length equals 15 residues. CDR3 loop: CASSYDRGEGTEAFF. CDR3 bases: TGTGCCAGCAGTTATGACAGGGGCGAGGGCACTGAAGCTTTCTTT.

The V gene is TRBV2, the J gene TRBJ2-5; 9 bases fit TRBD1. Per the germline V gene, CDR1 is SNHLY and CDR2 is FYNNEI. V lost 1 base to trimming and J lost 7 bases; unmatched junction nucleotides: 7. The CDR3 consists of 15 residues. The CDR3 bases are TGTGCCAGCAGTGAAGAGGGACAGGGTGCAGGGACCCAGTACTTC. This encodes CASSEEGQGAGTQYF.

CDR3 sequence reads: CATLDRGGQPQHF. The CDR3 region has the DNA TGTGCCACCCTGGACAGGGGTGGTCAGCCCCAGCATTTT. The chain carries TRBV19 and TRBJ1-5; 9 bases match TRBD1. The CDR3 is made up of 13 amino acids. V trimming: 10 bases; J trimming: 6 bases; junction bases outside the gene matches: 7. Germline-derived CDR1 and CDR2 are LNHDA and SQIVND (reference sequence).

The chain links TRBV7-8 to TRBJ1-4; D gene ambiguous. This CDR3 region has 16 residues. Germline V CDR1 and CDR2: SGHVS, FQNEAQ. Trimming removed 5 bases at V and 7 bases at J, with 20 bases between. This CDR3 is CASSLRRWQPVEKLFF. The CDR3 nucleotides are TGTGCCAGCAGCCTGAGGAGGTGGCAGCCGGTTGAAAAACTGTTTTTT.

This clone was detected only once. The V gene is TRBV27, the J gene TRBJ2-1; D gene uncertain. CDR1 MNHEY and CDR2 SMNVEV come from the germline V gene (reference sequence). The CDR3 runs 12 residues. V was trimmed by 5 bases and J by 5 bases, leaving 7 bases between them. The CDR3 is CASSKRDNEQFF. The CDR3 DNA follows: TGTGCCAGCAGTAAACGGGACAATGAGCAGTTCTTC.

This chain uses TRBV29-1 with TRBJ2-1, with D maybe TRBD1 (6 bases). From germline, CDR1 is SQVTM and CDR2 ANQGSEA. V dropped 3 bases and J dropped 7 bases, with 16 bases sitting between them. The CDR3 totals 14 residues. CDR3 bases: TGCAGCGTTGATCGGCAGGGGTTGGGGAATGAGCAGTTCTTC. This translates into CSVDRQGLGNEQFF.

The chain employs TRBV5-4 and TRBJ2-1, with 14 bases aligning to TRBD2. The V segment lost 7 bases and the J segment 4 bases; nucleotides outside the gene matches: 1. CDR1 SGHNT and CDR2 YYREEE come from the germline V gene (reference sequence). The CDR3 extends over 14 amino acids. The CDR3 sequence is CASGTSGSYNEQFF. CDR3 sequence (DNA): TGTGCCAGCGGGACTAGCGGGAGTTACAATGAGCAGTTCTTC.

The chain joins TRBV6-5 to TRBJ2-2; D is perhaps TRBD1 (5 bases). The CDR3 totals 15 residues. V was trimmed by 7 bases and J by 3 bases, leaving 15 bases between them. The germline gives CDR1 MNHEY, CDR2 SVGAGI. The CDR3 DNA follows: TGTGCCAGCACTAGAAGAACAGGAGACACCGGGGAGCTGTTTTTT. Translating gives CASTRRTGDTGELFF.

This chain connects TRBV14 to TRBJ2-7, with 9 bases identical to TRBD1. Germline lookup yields CDR1 SGHDN and CDR2 FVKESK. The CDR3 runs to 15 residues. Trimming took 5 bases from V and 2 from J; bases not matched to a gene: 7. The DNA of the CDR3 is TGTGCCAGCAGCACAGGGACAGGGCAGACCTACGAGCAGTACTTC. It encodes CASSTGTGQTYEQYF.

V gene TRBV15 combines with J gene TRBJ1-4, with a possible D match to TRBD1 (6 bases). The germline V gene encodes CDR1 LNHNV and CDR2 YYDKDF (reference sequence). V gave up 5 bases and J gave up 6 bases, with 16 bases separating them. CDR3 length: 15 amino acids. CDR3 bases: TGTGCCACCAGCGGTTACCGGGACACTGATGAAAAACTGTTTTTT. It yields the protein CATSGYRDTDEKLFF. Full variable domain (outside the CDR3, taken from reference TRBV15 and TRBJ1-4): DAMVIQNPRYQVTQFGKPVTLSCSQTLNHNVMYWYQQKSSQAPKLLFHYYDKDFNNEADTPDNFQSRRPNTSFCFLDIRSPGLGDTAMYLCATSGYRDTDEKLFFGSGTQLSVL.

This clone was found once. The CDR3 protein is CASSFRGVPEAFF. The DNA for the CDR3 is TGTGCCAGTAGTTTCAGGGGGGTGCCTGAAGCTTTCTTT. The V call is TRBV19, the J call TRBJ1-1; 7 bases align to TRBD1. The CDR3 consists of 13 residues. J gave up 6 bases and V 5 bases, and 6 bases lay outside the gene matches. CDR1 LNHDA and CDR2 SQIVND come from the germline V gene (reference sequence).

This clone was picked up one time. The J gene is TRBJ2-7, the V gene TRBV5-6, with 9 bases lining up with TRBD1. Trimming took 5 bases from V and 4 from J; bases not matched to a gene: 10. The CDR3 runs to 15 residues. Per germline, CDR1 SGHDT and CDR2 YYEEEE. The CDR3 region is CASSEAGTGIYEQYF. The CDR3 DNA follows: TGTGCCAGCAGTGAAGCCGGGACAGGGATTTACGAGCAGTACTTC. Filled out from reference TRBV5-6 and TRBJ2-7, the complete variable domain reads DAGVTQSPTHLIKTRGQQVTLRCSPKSGHDTVSWYQQALGQGPQFIFQYYEEEERQRGNFPDRFSGHQFPNYSSELNVNALLLGDSALYLCASSEAGTGIYEQYFGPGTRLTVT.

The CDR3 is CASSRGLNEKLFF. As DNA, the CDR3 is TGTGCCAGCTCACGAGGCCTTAATGAAAAACTGTTTTTT. The chain uses TRBV18 and TRBJ1-4; D unresolved. The CDR3 spans 13 residues. Germline V gives CDR1 KGHSH, CDR2 LQKENI. V shed 4 bases and J shed 4 bases, with 7 bases lying between them.

The genes are TRBV27 and TRBJ1-2; 10 bases are a match to TRBD1. The CDR3 is 18 amino acids. In germline, CDR1 is MNHEY, CDR2 SMNVEV (reference sequence). The V segment lost 1 base and the J segment 3 bases; nucleotides outside the gene matches: 11. The CDR3 region has the DNA TGTGCCAGCAGTTTATTAGGGAAGACAGGGGGCGCCGACTATGGCTACACCTTC. Protein product: CASSLLGKTGGADYGYTF.